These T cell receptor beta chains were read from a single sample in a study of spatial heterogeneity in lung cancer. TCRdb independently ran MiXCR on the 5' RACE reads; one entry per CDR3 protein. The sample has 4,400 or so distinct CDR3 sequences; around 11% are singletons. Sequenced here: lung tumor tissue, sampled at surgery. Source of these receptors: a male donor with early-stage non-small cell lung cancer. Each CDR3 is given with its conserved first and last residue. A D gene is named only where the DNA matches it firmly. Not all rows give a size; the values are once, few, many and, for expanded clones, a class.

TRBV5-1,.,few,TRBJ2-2,TGCGCCAGCAGCTTGGCCATCGACGGGGAGCTGTTTTTT,CASSLAIDGELFF
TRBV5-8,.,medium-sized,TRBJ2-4,TGTGCCAGCAGCTTGGACTCCTTAAACATTCAGTACTTC,CASSLDSLNIQYF
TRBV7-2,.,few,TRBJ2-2,TGTGCCAGCAGCTTAGTTGCGGGGTTGGCCACCGGGGAGCTGTTTTTT,CASSLVAGLATGELFF
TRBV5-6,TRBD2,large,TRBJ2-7,TGTGCCAGCAGATTCGGGACTAGCCTTTCCTACGAGCAGTACTTC,CASRFGTSLSYEQYF
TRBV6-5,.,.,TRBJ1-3,TGTGCCAGCAGGGCCAACGCCTTCCGCTCTGGAAACACCATATATTTT,CASRANAFRSGNTIYF
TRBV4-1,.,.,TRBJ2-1,TGCGCCAGCAGCCTTTTCCCGGGAACCTACAATGAGCAGTTCTTC,CASSLFPGTYNEQFF
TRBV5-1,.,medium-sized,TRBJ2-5,TGCGCCAGCAGCTTGGCGGCTTCGGAGGGGGAGACCCAGTACTTC,CASSLAASEGETQYF
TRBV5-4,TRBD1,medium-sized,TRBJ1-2,TGTGCCAGCAGCAACGATCGACAGGGGGCCAACTATGGCTACACCTTC,CASSNDRQGANYGYTF
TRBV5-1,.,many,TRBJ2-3,TGCGCCAGCAGCTTATCGTGGGATACGCAGTATTTT,CASSLSWDTQYF
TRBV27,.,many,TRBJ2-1,TGTGCCAACCGTCCCCCGCAGCGGGACAATGAGCAGTTCTTC,CANRPPQRDNEQFF
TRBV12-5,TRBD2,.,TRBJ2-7,TGTGCTAGTGGCAAGGGACTAGCGGGTTTGGGGGAGCAGTACTTC,CASGKGLAGLGEQYF
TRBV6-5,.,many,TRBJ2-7,TGTGCCAGCAGGGCCGTAGGAGGGGGTTCCTACGAGCAGTACTTC,CASRAVGGGSYEQYF
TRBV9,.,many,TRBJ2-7,TGTGCCAGCAGCGTAATGGCGGACTCCTACGAGCAGTACTTC,CASSVMADSYEQYF
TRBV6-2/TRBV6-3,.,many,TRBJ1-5,TGTGCCAGCAGTTACTCGAGTAAGTCAGGGTTGGAAAATCAGCCCCAGCATTTT,CASSYSSKSGLENQPQHF
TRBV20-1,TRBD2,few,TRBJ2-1,TGCAGTGCTAGGAGGACTAGCGGGAGGAGAGAGCAGTTCTTC,CSARRTSGRREQFF
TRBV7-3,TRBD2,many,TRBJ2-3,TGTGCCAGCAGCCTCCTAGCGGGCACAGATACGCAGTATTTT,CASSLLAGTDTQYF
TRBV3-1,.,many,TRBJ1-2,TGTGCCGCGGGTCAGGGAAACTATGGCTACACCTTC,CAAGQGNYGYTF
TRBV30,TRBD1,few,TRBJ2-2,TGTGCCTGGGGCAGGGGGCTAAGCACCGGGGAGCTGTTTTTT,CAWGRGLSTGELFF
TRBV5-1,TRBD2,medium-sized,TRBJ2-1,TGCGCCAGCAGCTTGGCCGAAGCGGGAGGGGGCCTGGACAATGAGCAGTTCTTC,CASSLAEAGGGLDNEQFF
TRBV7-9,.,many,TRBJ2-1,TGTGCCAGCAGCTTAGCACAGAGGGGGGGCAATGAGCAGTTCTTC,CASSLAQRGGNEQFF
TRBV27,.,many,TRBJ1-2,TGTGCCAGCAGCCCCATCGGGGGCGCCGACTATGGCTACACCTTC,CASSPIGGADYGYTF
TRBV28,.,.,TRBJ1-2,TGTGCCAGCAGTCGGGGGGACTATGGCTACACCTTC,CASSRGDYGYTF
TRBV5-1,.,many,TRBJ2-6,TGCGCCAGCAGTCGACACCAGAGCTCTGGGGCCAACGTCCTGACTTTC,CASSRHQSSGANVLTF
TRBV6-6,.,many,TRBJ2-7,TGTGCCAGCAGTTACTCGAGTTCCAGCGAGCAGTACTTC,CASSYSSSSEQYF
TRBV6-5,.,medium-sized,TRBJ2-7,TGTGCCAGCAGTTACAAACAGTCCTACGAGCAGTACTTC,CASSYKQSYEQYF
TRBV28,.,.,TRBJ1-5,TGTGCCAGCAGTTTGGCAGGGGTTCGACAGCCCCAGCATTTT,CASSLAGVRQPQHF
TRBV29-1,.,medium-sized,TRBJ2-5,TGCAGCGTTGAAGGGGAGACCCAGTACTTC,CSVEGETQYF
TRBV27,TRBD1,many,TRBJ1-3,TGTGCCAGCAGTCCCGGGACAGGGGGGCTTGGAAACACCATATATTTT,CASSPGTGGLGNTIYF
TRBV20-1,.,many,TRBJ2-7,TGCAGTGCTAGTCGGGGCCTGGTCGACGAGCAGTACTTC,CSASRGLVDEQYF
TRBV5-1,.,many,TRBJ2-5,TGCGCCAGCAGCTTGGCCACGTACCAAGAGACCCAGTACTTC,CASSLATYQETQYF
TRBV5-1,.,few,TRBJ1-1,TGCGCCAGCAGCGACAGTGAGACCACTGAAGCTTTCTTT,CASSDSETTEAFF
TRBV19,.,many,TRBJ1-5,TGTGCCAGTAAGGCCGAGAATCAGCCCCAGCATTTT,CASKAENQPQHF
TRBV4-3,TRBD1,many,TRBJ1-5,TGCGCCAGCAGCCAAGATTTAGGGGGCGCAGGAGCCCGTCAGCCCCAGCATTTT,CASSQDLGGAGARQPQHF
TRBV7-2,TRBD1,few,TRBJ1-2,TGTGCCAGCAGCCATTATGACAGGGGGAAAGATGGCTACACCTTC,CASSHYDRGKDGYTF
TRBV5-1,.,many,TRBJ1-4,TGCGCCAGCAGCTTGGAGGGGAGAAGAACAACTAATGAAAAACTGTTTTTT,CASSLEGRRTTNEKLFF